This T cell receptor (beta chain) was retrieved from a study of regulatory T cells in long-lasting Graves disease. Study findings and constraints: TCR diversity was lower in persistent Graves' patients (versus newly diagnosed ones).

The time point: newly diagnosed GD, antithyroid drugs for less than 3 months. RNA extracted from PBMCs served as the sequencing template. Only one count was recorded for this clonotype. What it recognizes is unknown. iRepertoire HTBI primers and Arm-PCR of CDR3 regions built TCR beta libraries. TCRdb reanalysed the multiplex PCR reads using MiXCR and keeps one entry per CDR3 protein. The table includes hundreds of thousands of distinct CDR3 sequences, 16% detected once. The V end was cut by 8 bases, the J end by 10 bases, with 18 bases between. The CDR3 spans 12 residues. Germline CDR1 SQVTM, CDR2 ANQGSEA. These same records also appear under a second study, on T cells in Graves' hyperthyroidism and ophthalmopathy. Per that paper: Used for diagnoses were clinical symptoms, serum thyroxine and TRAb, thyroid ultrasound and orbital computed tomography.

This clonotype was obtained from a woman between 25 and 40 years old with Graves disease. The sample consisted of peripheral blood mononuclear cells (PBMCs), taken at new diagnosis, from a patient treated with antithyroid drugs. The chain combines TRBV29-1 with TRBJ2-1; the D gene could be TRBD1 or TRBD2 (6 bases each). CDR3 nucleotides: TGCAGCCCGGTGGTCGGGGGCGGCGAGCAGTTCTTC. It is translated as CSPVVGGGEQFF.